Below, 21 T cell receptor beta chains from the same sample are listed, as sequenced in a study of blood T cell repertoires in COVID-19. Clones were read by immunoSEQ multiplex PCR, and TCRdb kept only the in-frame ones, dropping some. The sample shows approximately 170,000 clones, about 88% of them seen only once. The sequenced sample was PBMCs or T cells enriched from blood (not recorded which). The receptors derive from a young woman who had recovered from COVID-19.

This chain links TRBV21-1 with TRBJ2-1; the D segment call TRBD1 is taken from the table without a DNA check. TRBV21-1 is termed a pseudogene. CDR3 length: 16 amino acids. Here the CDR3 reads CASSKIWDRVYNEQFF. The CDR3 nucleotides are TGTGCCAGCAGCAAGATCTGGGACAGGGTCTACAATGAGCAGTTCTTC.

The chain recombines TRBV28 with TRBJ2-7, with no clear D. The CDR3 contains 11 residues. CDR1 MDHEN and CDR2 SYDVKM come from the germline V gene. V was trimmed by 2 bases and J by 6 bases, leaving 5 bases between them. As DNA, the CDR3 is TGTGCCAGCAGTTTACTTCGCGAGCAGTACTTC. Translation gives CASSLLREQYF.

The chain recombines TRBV4-3 with TRBJ1-2; possible D gene TRBD1, 5 bases. V gave up 1 base and J gave up 8 bases, with 17 bases separating them. Looked up from germline, CDR1 is LGHNA and CDR2 is YSLEER. This CDR3 contains 15 residues. CDR3 in DNA: TGCGCCAGCAGCCAAGGGGTACGGGACTCGGAGGGCTACACCTTC. Translation gives CASSQGVRDSEGYTF.

The J gene is TRBJ2-1, the V gene TRBV6-2 or TRBV6-3, with 7 bases aligning to TRBD2. Germline V gives CDR1 MNHEY, CDR2 SVGEGT. This CDR3 contains 17 residues. V dropped 2 bases and J dropped 7; count of bases not matched to a gene: 14. The CDR3 protein is CASSYRIAGWEGNEQFF. CDR3 nucleotide sequence: TGTGCCAGCAGTTACCGAATAGCGGGCTGGGAGGGAAATGAGCAGTTCTTC.

The CDR3 loop reads CASSPGQGYTF. Written as DNA, the CDR3 is TGTGCCAGTTCTCCGGGACAGGGCTACACCTTC. The genes are TRBV18 and TRBJ1-2; 7 bases map to TRBD1. The CDR3 has 11 amino acids. V lost 9 bases and J lost 8; bases outside the gene matches: 6. The germline CDR1 and CDR2 sequences are KGHSH and LQKENI.

This clone was detected only once. The rearrangement uses TRBV28 and TRBJ1-5, with D possibly being TRBD1 (6 bases). There are 12 residues in the CDR3. Germline-derived CDR1 and CDR2 are MDHEN and SYDVKM. Trimming cost V 7 bases and J 7 bases, with 11 bases left between them. CDR3 amino acids: CASTIRGQPQHF. Here the CDR3 DNA reads TGTGCCAGCACCATCAGGGGACAGCCCCAGCATTTT.

The chain employs TRBV29-1 and TRBJ2-7; 9 bases agree with TRBD1. The CDR3 has 13 amino acids. Germline trimming cut 8 bases from V and 0 bases from J; bases unmatched to any gene: 5. Germline V CDR1 and CDR2: SQVTM, ANQGSEA. CDR3 sequence: CSIGTGISYEQYF. DNA for the CDR3: TGCAGCATCGGGACAGGGATCTCCTACGAGCAGTACTTC.

The rearrangement links TRBV7-9 to TRBJ1-3; 8 nucleotides line up with TRBD1. Germline CDR1 is SEHNR and CDR2 is FQNEAQ (reference sequence). The junction had 9 bases not matched to a gene; V was cut back by 5 bases and J by 0 bases. This CDR3 has 17 amino acids. The CDR3 loop is CASSAPTGGDSGNTIYF. The CDR3 DNA follows: TGTGCCAGCAGCGCACCCACAGGGGGAGACTCTGGAAACACCATATATTTT.

The chain is built from TRBV18 and TRBJ2-5; a possible D gene is TRBD1 (6 bases). V was cut by 3 bases and J by 5 bases, with 10 bases left in between. The CDR3 is 13 amino acids. Germline CDR1 is KGHSH and CDR2 is LQKENI. CDR3 region: CASSPVTGETQYF. The CDR3 bases are TGTGCCAGCTCACCTGTGACAGGCGAGACCCAGTACTTC.

V gene TRBV4-3 combines with J gene TRBJ2-7; TRBD2 is a possible D gene (5 bases). Germline assignment: CDR1 LGHNA and CDR2 YSLEER. The CDR3 loop spans 15 amino acids. V was pared by 0 bases and J by 2 bases, with 11 bases between. In DNA form, the CDR3 reads TGCGCCAGCAGCCAAGACCGGGGTTTCCCCTACGAGCAGTACTTC. Protein sequence: CASSQDRGFPYEQYF.

V is TRBV28 and J is TRBJ1-1; D may be TRBD1 (6 bases). This CDR3 is built from 15 residues. The germline V gene encodes CDR1 MDHEN and CDR2 SYDVKM. The V end was cut by 5 bases, the J end by 3 bases, with 16 bases between. The CDR3 nucleotides read TGTGCCAGCAGTCCGGGGGGGGCATCGTACACTGAAGCTTTCTTT. It is translated as CASSPGGASYTEAFF. The full variable domain, with the rest looked up from reference TRBV28 and TRBJ1-1, is DVKVTQSSRYLVKRTGEKVFLECVQDMDHENMFWYRQDPGLGLRLIYFSYDVKMKEKGDIPEGYSVSREKKERFSLILESASTNQTSMYLCASSPGGASYTEAFFGQGTRLTVV.

The gene calls are TRBV28 and TRBJ1-4; D is perhaps TRBD1 (5 bases). The V gene lost 4 bases and the J gene lost 10 bases, with 16 bases spanning the gap. CDR1 MDHEN and CDR2 SYDVKM come from the germline V gene. CDR3 size: 14 residues. The CDR3 reads CASSSGGGEGKLFF. The CDR3 bases are TGTGCCAGCAGTTCCGGGGGGGGAGAGGGAAAACTGTTTTTT.

The chain links TRBV3-1 (or the pseudogene TRBV3-2) to TRBJ2-3; possibly TRBD2 for D (5 bases). This CDR3 is 16 amino acids long. V was shortened by 0 bases and J by 2 bases, with 12 bases between the two germline ends. CDR1 and CDR2 from the germline V gene are LGHDT and YNNKEL (reference sequence). The CDR3 DNA reads TGTGCCAGCAGCCAAGATATCGGGGAAGTCACAGATACGCAGTATTTT. It yields the protein CASSQDIGEVTDTQYF.

The genes are TRBV7-9 and TRBJ1-1, with no clear D. This CDR3 is built from 12 residues. The V end lost 1 base, the J end lost 8 bases, and 8 bases lay between the germline ends. Germline V lookup: CDR1 SEHNR, CDR2 FQNEAQ (reference sequence). Here the CDR3 reads CASSLVLEEAFF. CDR3 sequence (DNA): TGTGCCAGCAGCTTAGTGTTGGAGGAAGCTTTCTTT.

The chain has TRBV2 and TRBJ2-3, with TRBD1 matching 7 bases. The CDR3 length is 14 residues. Germline loops: CDR1 SNHLY, CDR2 FYNNEI. J lost 2 bases, V lost 6 bases, and 5 bases had no gene match. CDR3: CASRGTELTDTQYF. The CDR3 DNA sequence: TGTGCCAGCAGGGGGACAGAGCTCACAGATACGCAGTATTTT.

The chain links TRBV5-1 to TRBJ2-5; D is possibly TRBD2 (6 bases). The CDR3 totals 13 residues. CDR1 and CDR2 (germline): SGHRS, YFSETQ. Between the trimmed V and J ends, which lost 5 bases and 4 bases, there was a span of 12 bases. The CDR3 loop is CASREGPGETQYF. Written as DNA, the CDR3 is TGCGCCAGCAGGGAGGGCCCAGGAGAGACCCAGTACTTC.

The chain uses TRBV5-1 and TRBJ1-4, with 7 positions matching TRBD1. The V gene's germline CDR1 is SGHRS and CDR2 YFSETQ. The V gene end was trimmed by 4 bases and the J gene end by 5 bases; junction bases not matched to a gene: 8. The CDR3 contains 15 residues. CDR3 bases: TGCGCCAGCAGCCCGGCCGGGACAGCAAATGAAAAACTGTTTTTT. Encoded protein: CASSPAGTANEKLFF.

V usage is TRBV7-2 and J usage is TRBJ1-1, with TRBD1 identical over 8 bases. This CDR3 is built from 17 residues. V lost 4 bases, J lost 6 bases, and 16 bases stayed unmatched. CDR1 and CDR2 from the germline V gene are SGHTA and FQGNSA. CDR3 nucleotide sequence: TGTGCCAGCAGCTCCTTAATTGGATCGACAGGGGTGGCTGAAGCTTTCTTT. This encodes CASSSLIGSTGVAEAFF.

The chain joins TRBV28 to TRBJ2-5; perhaps TRBD2 as D (6 bases). The V gene's germline CDR1 is MDHEN and CDR2 SYDVKM. The CDR3 sequence is 14 residues long. V lost 6 bases to trimming and J lost 5 bases, with 16 bases between them. CDR3 sequence (DNA): TGTGCCAGCAGAACTACGGGACTTTGGGAGACCCAGTACTTC. Its protein is CASRTTGLWETQYF.

The rearrangement joins TRBV6-6 to TRBJ1-5; 7 nucleotides agree with TRBD1. The CDR3 is 13 residues long. Germline trimming cut 6 bases from V and 4 bases from J; bases unmatched to any gene: 3. Germline CDR1 MNHNY, CDR2 SVGAGI (reference sequence). The DNA of the CDR3 is TGTGCCAGCAGCCGGGGACAGAATCAGCCCCAGCATTTT. It yields the protein CASSRGQNQPQHF.

CDR3 nucleotides: TGTGCCAGCAGCTTAGTCACAGGTTCAAGCTCTGGGGCCAACGTCCTGACTTTC. It encodes CASSLVTGSSSGANVLTF. The genes are TRBV7-9 and TRBJ2-6; D is perhaps TRBD1 (5 bases). This CDR3 contains 18 residues. Germline-derived CDR1 and CDR2 are SEHNR and FQNEAQ (reference sequence). The V and J ends lost 1 base and 0 bases respectively, with 13 bases between them.